This T cell receptor beta chain was recorded in a study of OX40 agonist ivuxolimab in advanced cancers. Across the study: Every 2 weeks, ivuxolimab was infused into the patients intravenously at between 0.01 and 10 mg/kg.

CDR1 and CDR2 from the germline V gene are SGHNT and YENEEA. CDR3 length equals 17 residues. The V and J ends lost 5 bases and 3 bases, in that order; junction bases with no gene match: 13. Prior autoimmune disease or systemic immunosuppression barred patients. TCRdb's copy holds only in-frame clones and misses some; the assay was immunoSEQ multiplex PCR. Among roughly 60,000 clones listed, about 90% were seen once. The source of this sequence is an adult with an advanced solid tumor such as melanoma, head and neck, liver or kidney cancer. Sequencing used CD4+ or CD8+ T cells sorted from blood, obtained in a trial of the OX40 agonist ivuxolimab. The chain joins TRBV11-3 to TRBJ2-3; 8 bases match TRBD2. CDR3 loop: CASSLRAGGLKTDTQYF. As DNA, the CDR3 is TGTGCCAGCAGCCTCAGGGCGGGAGGTCTAAAGACAGATACGCAGTATTTT.